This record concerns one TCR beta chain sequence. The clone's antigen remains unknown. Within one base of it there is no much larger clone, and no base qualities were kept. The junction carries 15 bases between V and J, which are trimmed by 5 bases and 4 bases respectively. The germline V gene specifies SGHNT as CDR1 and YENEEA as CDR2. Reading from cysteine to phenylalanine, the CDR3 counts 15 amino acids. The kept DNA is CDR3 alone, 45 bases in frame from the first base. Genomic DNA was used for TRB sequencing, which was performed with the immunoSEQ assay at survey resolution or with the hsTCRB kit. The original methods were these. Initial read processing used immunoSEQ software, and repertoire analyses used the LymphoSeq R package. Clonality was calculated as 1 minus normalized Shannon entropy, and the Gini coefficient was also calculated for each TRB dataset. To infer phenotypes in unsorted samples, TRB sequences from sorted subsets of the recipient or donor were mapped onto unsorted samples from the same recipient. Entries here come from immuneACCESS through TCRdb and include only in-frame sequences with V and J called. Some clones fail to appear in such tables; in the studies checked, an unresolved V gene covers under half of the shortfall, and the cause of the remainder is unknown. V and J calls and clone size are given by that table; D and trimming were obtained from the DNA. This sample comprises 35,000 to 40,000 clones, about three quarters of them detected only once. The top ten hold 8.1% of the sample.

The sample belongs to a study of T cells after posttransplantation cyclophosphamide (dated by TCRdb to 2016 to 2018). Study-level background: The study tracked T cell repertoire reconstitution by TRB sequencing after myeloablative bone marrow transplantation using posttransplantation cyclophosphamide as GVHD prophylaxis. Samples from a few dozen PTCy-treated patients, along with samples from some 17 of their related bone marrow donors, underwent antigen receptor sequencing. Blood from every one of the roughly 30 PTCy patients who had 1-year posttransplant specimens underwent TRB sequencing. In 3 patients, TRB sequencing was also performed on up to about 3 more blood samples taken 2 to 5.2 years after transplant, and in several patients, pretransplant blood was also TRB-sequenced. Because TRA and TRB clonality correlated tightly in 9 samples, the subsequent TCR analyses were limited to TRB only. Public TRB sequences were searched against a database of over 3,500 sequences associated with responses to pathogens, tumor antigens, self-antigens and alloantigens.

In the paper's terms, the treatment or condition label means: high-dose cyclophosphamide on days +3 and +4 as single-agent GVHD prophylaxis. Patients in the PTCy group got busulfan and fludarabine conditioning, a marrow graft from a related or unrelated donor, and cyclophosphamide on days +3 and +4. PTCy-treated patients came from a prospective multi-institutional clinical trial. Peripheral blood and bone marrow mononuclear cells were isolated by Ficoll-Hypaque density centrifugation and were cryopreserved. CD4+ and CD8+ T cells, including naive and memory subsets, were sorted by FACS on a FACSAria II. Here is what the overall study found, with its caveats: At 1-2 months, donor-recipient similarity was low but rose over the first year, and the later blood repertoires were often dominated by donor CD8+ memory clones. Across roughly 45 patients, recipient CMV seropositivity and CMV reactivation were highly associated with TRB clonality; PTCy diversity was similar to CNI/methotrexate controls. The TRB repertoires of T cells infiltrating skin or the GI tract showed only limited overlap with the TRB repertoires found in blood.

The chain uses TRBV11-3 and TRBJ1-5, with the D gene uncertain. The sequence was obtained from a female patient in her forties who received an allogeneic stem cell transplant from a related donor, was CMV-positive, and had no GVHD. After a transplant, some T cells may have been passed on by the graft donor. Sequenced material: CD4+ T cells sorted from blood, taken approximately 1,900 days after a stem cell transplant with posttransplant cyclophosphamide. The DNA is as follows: TGTGCCAGCAGCAACGAGGGTTGGGCAAATCAGCCCCAGCATTTT. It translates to CASSNEGWANQPQHF.